The clone carrying this T cell receptor (beta chain) was detected a few times. One end of the junction is discordant with germline, which a read error may explain. The sample comes from a study of blood T cell repertoires in COVID-19. About the study: Acute-phase and convalescent COVID-19 samples originated in the United States, Italy and Spain. The cDNA or gDNA used as material had been derived from T cells, B-cell-depleted T cells, or PBMCs.

Authors' data handling: Researchers report that nucleated cell counts were estimated from reference gene primer amplification. Method: immunoSEQ multiplex PCR; TCRdb's copy keeps in-frame clones and lacks some. Clonal size and the V and J genes are those of that table, whereas D and trimming came from the DNA. The data contain fewer than 200,000 clones, around 83% of them seen just once; the ten biggest clones take up about 1%. This CDR3 has 13 residues. In germline, CDR1 is SSHAT, CDR2 FNYEAQ (reference sequence). What was sequenced was peripheral blood. This chain uses TRBV7-7 with TRBJ2-5; D may be TRBD1 (6 bases). This receptor was identified in a man aged 35 to 55 with acute or convalescent COVID-19. The DNA for the CDR3 is TGTGCTAGCAGCAGGACAGCCCAAGAGACCCAGTACTTC. Its protein product is CASSRTAQETQYF.